These 27 T cell receptor beta chains originate from one sample sequenced in a study of a mutant IDH1 vaccine in newly diagnosed glioma. These receptors' antigens are unknown. Some clones are missing from TCRdb's copy, which holds only in-frame ones; the method was immunoSEQ multiplex PCR. The data contain over 45,000 clones, 84% of them singletons. Time point indicated: week 5, during vaccination. The content of each vaccine dose was 300 ug of mutant IDH1 20-mer peptide, and topical imiquimod accompanied it. This specimen consisted of PBMCs, obtained from a glioma patient whose treatment included an IDH1 peptide vaccine. The receptors derive from a woman aged 50 to 60 with glioma.

The rearrangement joins TRBV25-1 to TRBJ2-2, with D uncertain. CDR1 is MGHDK and CDR2 is SYGVNS in the germline V gene. The V gene lost 4 bases and the J gene lost 4 bases, with 7 bases spanning the gap. This CDR3 comprises 13 residues. CDR3 residues: CASSGSRTGELFF. The CDR3 coding sequence is TGTGCCAGCAGTGGCAGCCGCACCGGGGAGCTGTTTTTT.

The chain recombines TRBV4-1 with TRBJ1-4; 7 bases align to TRBD1. This CDR3 contains 15 residues. From germline, CDR1 is MGHRA and CDR2 YSYEKL. The J segment lost 8 bases and the V segment lost 0 bases, leaving 6 bases of the junction unmatched. The CDR3, as DNA: TGCGCCAGCAGCCAAGAGGGGAACAGGGGCGAAAAACTGTTTTTT. Its translation is CASSQEGNRGEKLFF.

The chain combines TRBV6-1 with TRBJ2-5; TRBD2 matches 7 bases. The CDR3 covers 15 residues. CDR1 is MNHNS, CDR2 SASEGT, per germline. J lost 1 base, V lost 6 bases, and 8 bases had no gene match. The CDR3 region is CASSPKGRVQETQYF. CDR3 sequence (DNA): TGTGCCAGCAGCCCCAAAGGGAGGGTCCAAGAGACCCAGTACTTC.

The chain carries TRBV6-4 and TRBJ2-3; 10 bases are a match to TRBD2. The CDR3 consists of 16 residues. The V gene's germline CDR1 is MRHNA and CDR2 SNTAGT. The V segment lost 3 bases and the J segment 0 bases; nucleotides outside the gene matches: 3. The CDR3 bases are TGTGCCAGCAGTGAAACTAGCGGGGATAGCACAGATACGCAGTATTTT. Its translation is CASSETSGDSTDTQYF.

The chain's CDR3 is CASSARDSGNSPLHF. The CDR3 bases are TGTGCCAGCAGCGCCCGGGACTCCGGCAACTCACCCCTCCACTTT. The chain recombines TRBV9 with TRBJ1-6; tentative D call: TRBD1 (5 bases). Germline V lookup: CDR1 SGDLS, CDR2 YYNGEE. Trimming stripped 3 bases from V and 10 bases from J, with 17 bases between. The CDR3 sequence is 15 residues long.

The rearrangement links TRBV6-1 to TRBJ2-1, with TRBD2 identical over 7 bases. Germline CDR1 MNHNS, CDR2 SASEGT. V lost 6 bases and J lost 16; bases outside the gene matches: 9. This CDR3 has 11 amino acids. The CDR3 sequence is CASSAGTIRFF. CDR3 DNA sequence: TGTGCCAGCAGCGCCGGGACTATACGATTCTTC.

V usage is TRBV2 and J usage is TRBJ2-7; D uncertain. Germline V gene lookup returns CDR1 SNHLY and CDR2 FYNNEI. V was trimmed by 6 bases and J by 5 bases, leaving 11 bases between them. There are 12 residues in the CDR3. This CDR3 is CASRRELDEQYF. The CDR3 DNA follows: TGTGCCAGCAGGCGAGAATTGGACGAGCAGTACTTC.

The J gene is TRBJ1-2, the V gene TRBV7-9; D is unclear. The germline gives CDR1 SEHNR, CDR2 FQNEAQ (reference sequence). V was pared by 3 bases and J by 6 bases, with 8 bases between. This CDR3 is built from 12 residues. CDR3 sequence (DNA): TGTGCCAGCAGCTTTCGACCGGATGGCTACACCTTC. Translated, it gives CASSFRPDGYTF.

The CDR3 here is CASSGTGTVQETQYF. In DNA, the CDR3 is TGTGCCAGCAGCGGGACCGGGACCGTACAAGAGACCCAGTACTTC. The V and J genes are TRBV9 and TRBJ2-5, with D perhaps being TRBD1 or TRBD2 (5 bases each). Deletions cut 3 bases from V and 2 bases from J, with 14 bases between. CDR1 SGDLS and CDR2 YYNGEE come from the germline V gene. The CDR3 is 15 amino acids.

The chain uses TRBV15 and TRBJ2-7; D unclear. This CDR3 contains 13 residues. CDR1 and CDR2 from the germline V gene are LNHNV and YYDKDF (reference sequence). Trimming left V 5 bases short and J 3 bases short, with 11 bases between. The CDR3 loop reads CATSGNSLYEQYF. The CDR3 DNA sequence: TGTGCCACCAGCGGAAATAGTCTCTACGAGCAGTACTTC.

This chain links TRBV5-1 with TRBJ2-5, with 8 bases fitting TRBD2. Germline CDR1 SGHRS, CDR2 YFSETQ. The V and J ends lost 4 bases and 5 bases, in that order; junction bases with no gene match: 4. The CDR3 consists of 13 residues. The CDR3 DNA reads TGCGCCAGCAGCCGGGGGGGTAGTGAGACCCAGTACTTC. Protein: CASSRGGSETQYF.

The rearrangement uses TRBV5-5 and TRBJ1-1; no definite D call. The V and J ends lost 1 base and 3 bases respectively, with 16 bases between them. CDR3 length: 16 residues. Per germline, CDR1 SGHKS and CDR2 YYEKEE (reference sequence). The CDR3 here is CASSLFARKPYTEAFF. CDR3 DNA: TGTGCCAGCAGCTTGTTTGCTAGGAAGCCTTACACTGAAGCTTTCTTT. The whole variable domain, remainder taken from reference TRBV5-5 and TRBJ1-1, is DAGVTQSPTHLIKTRGQQVTLRCSPISGHKSVSWYQQVLGQGPQFIFQYYEKEERGRGNFPDRFSARQFPNYSSELNVNALLLGDSALYLCASSLFARKPYTEAFFGQGTRLTVV.

This clone was observed a handful of times. The gene calls are TRBV5-6 and TRBJ1-1; the D is unclear. The CDR3 is 14 residues long. Germline lookup yields CDR1 SGHDT and CDR2 YYEEEE. V was trimmed by 1 base and J by 5 bases, leaving 12 bases between them. The CDR3 loop is CASSLRVAATEAFF. DNA of the CDR3: TGTGCCAGCAGCTTGCGGGTTGCGGCAACTGAAGCTTTCTTT.

The chain links TRBV14 to TRBJ2-3, with D possibly called TRBD1 or TRBD2 (5 bases each). CDR1 and CDR2 (germline): SGHDN, FVKESK. The CDR3 totals 17 residues. V was clipped by 1 base and J by 5 bases, with 19 bases between them. DNA of the CDR3: TGTGCCAGCAGCCAAGTTCGTGACAGCCCCCGGGGAGATACGCAGTATTTT. This codes for CASSQVRDSPRGDTQYF.

This chain joins TRBV19 and TRBJ2-5; no firm D call. The germline gives CDR1 LNHDA, CDR2 SQIVND (reference sequence). The CDR3 sequence is 13 residues long. The V and J ends lost 7 bases and 1 base respectively, with 10 bases between them. This chain's CDR3 is CASKGRVQETQYF. Here the CDR3 DNA reads TGTGCCAGTAAAGGGCGAGTCCAAGAGACCCAGTACTTC.

This sequence joins TRBV29-1 and TRBJ2-1, with TRBD1 as a possible D gene (7 bases). The germline V gene encodes CDR1 SQVTM and CDR2 ANQGSEA. The CDR3 runs to 13 residues. Trimming shortened V by 7 bases and J by 3 bases, and 13 bases separated the two germline ends. The CDR3 is CSAGGDSYNEQFF. The DNA for the CDR3 is TGCAGCGCTGGAGGGGACAGCTACAATGAGCAGTTCTTC.

The chain uses TRBV7-9 and TRBJ1-2; D not resolved. Germline V gives CDR1 SEHNR, CDR2 FQNEAQ (reference sequence). This CDR3 comprises 16 residues. V was cut by 5 bases and J by 0 bases, with 16 bases left in between. CDR3 residues: CASSTGSSAPNYGYTF. CDR3 sequence (DNA): TGTGCCAGCAGCACCGGGAGCAGCGCGCCTAACTATGGCTACACCTTC.

The V gene is TRBV7-2, the J gene TRBJ2-7, with D tentatively TRBD1 (5 bases). Germline loops: CDR1 SGHTA, CDR2 FQGNSA. V dropped 1 base and J dropped 1 base, with 8 bases sitting between them. This CDR3 contains 14 residues. This CDR3 is CASSLDRGSYEQYF. The CDR3 DNA follows: TGTGCCAGCAGCTTAGATAGGGGTTCCTACGAGCAGTACTTC.

The chain recombines TRBV25-1 with TRBJ1-3; D is undetermined. Trimming shortened V by 1 base and J by 3 bases, and 10 bases separated the two germline ends. The germline V gene has CDR1 MGHDK and CDR2 SYGVNS. The CDR3 consists of 15 residues. The CDR3 sequence: CASSEWREDGNTIYF. The CDR3 DNA sequence: TGTGCCAGCAGTGAATGGAGGGAAGATGGAAACACCATATATTTT.

The chain uses TRBV2 and TRBJ2-5; perhaps TRBD2 as D (7 bases). Germline V CDR1 and CDR2: SNHLY, FYNNEI. CDR3 size: 12 residues. Deletions cut 6 bases from V and 5 bases from J, with 10 bases between. Here the CDR3 DNA reads TGTGCCAGCAGAGGGGGGGGTGAGACCCAGTACTTC. Its translation is CASRGGGETQYF.

The chain couples TRBV27 to TRBJ1-5; D possibly corresponds to TRBD1 (5 bases). Trimming stripped 4 bases from V and 6 bases from J, with 13 bases between. The CDR3 spans 14 residues. Germline CDR1 MNHEY, CDR2 SMNVEV (reference sequence). The CDR3 coding sequence is TGTGCCAGCAGTTCGGCGACAAGGGGTCAGCCCCAGCATTTT. As protein: CASSSATRGQPQHF.

DNA of the CDR3: TGTGCCAGCAGCGTAACCAGTTTCTACGAGCAGTACTTC. Its protein is CASSVTSFYEQYF. V and J are TRBV9 and TRBJ2-7; D is unresolved. This CDR3 has 13 amino acids. The V end was cut by 1 base, the J end by 3 bases, with 8 bases between. Germline V gene lookup returns CDR1 SGDLS and CDR2 YYNGEE.

The J gene is TRBJ1-1, the V gene TRBV11-2, with 10 nucleotides matching TRBD1. Germline V CDR1 and CDR2: SGHAT, FQNNGV. The CDR3 has 14 amino acids. After removal of 4 bases from V and 6 bases from J, the junction contained 5 bases not matched to a gene. The CDR3 region has the DNA TGTGCCAGCAGCTCTCTGGGGACAGGGGCTGAAGCTTTCTTT. Amino acids: CASSSLGTGAEAFF.

The chain carries TRBV14 and TRBJ2-2; 9 bases line up with TRBD2. With V trimmed by 0 bases and J by 9 bases, 8 bases remained unmatched. In germline, CDR1 is SGHDN, CDR2 FVKESK. The length of the CDR3 is 16 residues. DNA for the CDR3: TGTGCCAGCAGCCAAGATCGCGCGGGGGGGCCATGGGAGCTGTTTTTT. Protein sequence: CASSQDRAGGPWELFF.

V is TRBV6-6 and J is TRBJ1-2, with D maybe TRBD1 (6 bases). Per germline, CDR1 MNHNY and CDR2 SVGAGI (reference sequence). The CDR3 is 14 amino acids. The ends were cut back, 5 bases at V and 2 bases at J, with 12 bases in the middle. CDR3 amino acids: CASSDRGTNYGYTF. Here the CDR3 DNA reads TGTGCCAGCAGTGACCGGGGGACAAACTATGGCTACACCTTC.

This chain uses TRBV5-3 with TRBJ2-7, with D tentatively TRBD1 (7 bases). TRBV5-3 falls under the ORF class, with uncertain function. The length of the CDR3 is 13 residues. V dropped 10 bases and J dropped 2 bases, with 16 bases sitting between them. CDR3 sequence: CAPLRGATYEQYF. The CDR3 DNA sequence: TGTGCCCCCCTCAGGGGGGCGACCTACGAGCAGTACTTC.

The chain is built from TRBV19 and TRBJ1-5, with unresolved D. V gave up 3 bases and J gave up 5 bases, with 11 bases separating them. The CDR3 length is 14 residues. CDR1 is LNHDA and CDR2 is SQIVND in the germline V gene (reference sequence). For the CDR3, the DNA is TGTGCCAGTAGTATCTCAGGTGTGGATCAGCCCCAGCATTTT. It encodes CASSISGVDQPQHF.